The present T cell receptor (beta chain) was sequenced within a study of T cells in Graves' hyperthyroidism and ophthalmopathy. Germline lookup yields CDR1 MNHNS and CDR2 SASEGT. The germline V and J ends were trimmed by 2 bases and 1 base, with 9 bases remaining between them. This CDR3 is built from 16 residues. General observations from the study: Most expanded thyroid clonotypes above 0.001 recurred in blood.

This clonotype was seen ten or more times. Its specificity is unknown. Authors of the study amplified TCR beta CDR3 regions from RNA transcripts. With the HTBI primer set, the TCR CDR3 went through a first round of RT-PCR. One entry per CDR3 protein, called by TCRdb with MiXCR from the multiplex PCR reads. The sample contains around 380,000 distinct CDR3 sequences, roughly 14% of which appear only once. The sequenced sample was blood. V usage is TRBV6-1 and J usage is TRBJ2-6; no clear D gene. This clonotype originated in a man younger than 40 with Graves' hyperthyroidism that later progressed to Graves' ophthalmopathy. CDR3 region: CASSEWWVSGANVLTF. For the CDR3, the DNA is TGTGCCAGCAGTGAATGGTGGGTGTCTGGGGCCAACGTCCTGACTTTC.